These T cell receptor beta chains were read from a single sample in a study of T cells expressing NK-cell markers. TCRdb reprocessed the 5' RACE reads and stores each CDR3 protein as one record, lacking DNA. The listing contains about 550,000 distinct CDR3 sequences. The sequencing sample was made of blood T cells: a sorted CD56 or NKG2C T cell subset, CD4+ or CD8+ T cells, or bulk PBMC T cells (not recorded which). These receptors originate from a man aged 18 to 29 in good health. Both conserved end residues are part of each CDR3.

v_gene	len	j_gene	CDR3aa
TRBV21-1	13	TRBJ2-7	CAFTRLAGEEQYF
TRBV28	14	TRBJ1-2	CASSLGLLNYGYTF
TRBV5-1	16	TRBJ2-1	CASSPVQLSSYNEQFF
TRBV7-2	16	TRBJ2-1	CASMGASGRKRNEQFF
TRBV5-1	15	TRBJ2-5	CASSSGTDVLETQYF
TRBV5-1	16	TRBJ2-1	CASIISAGGPHNEQFF
TRBV12-3/TRBV12-4	14	TRBJ2-1	CASSFGGGSDEQFF
TRBV20-1	11	TRBJ2-7	CSATPGLAEYF
TRBV7-9	15	TRBJ2-7	CASSRTSGNSYEQYF
TRBV4-2	16	TRBJ2-2	CASSQESGLTPGELFF
TRBV12-3/TRBV12-4	14	TRBJ1-5	CASSPGRGNGPQHF
TRBV12-3/TRBV12-4	12	TRBJ2-5	CATQTLGETQYF
TRBV10-2	13	TRBJ2-7	CASSDVSRYEQYF
TRBV5-1	12	TRBJ2-1	CASSLMGMEQFF
TRBV3-1	16	TRBJ2-3	CASSQRLAGTSPTQYF
TRBV5-1	17	TRBJ2-1	CASCEGTGPLSYNEQFF
TRBV28	14	TRBJ1-6	CASSLFRGGSPLHF
TRBV6-5	12	TRBJ2-7	CASSRILGEQYF
TRBV4-3	17	TRBJ2-1	CASSQAPTSGSYNEQFF
TRBV29-1	15	TRBJ2-1	CSVEGGGMGYNEQFF
TRBV5-1	16	TRBJ2-3	CASSFEQGMGTDTQYF
TRBV4-3	15	TRBJ2-5	CASSQDRRGLETQYF
TRBV5-1	13	TRBJ2-4	CASKIQGQNIQYF
TRBV20-1	13	TRBJ2-1	CSVVLPSYNEQFF
TRBV7-8	14	TRBJ2-3	CASKAGGTTDTQYF
TRBV3-1	12	TRBJ1-5	CASSGVGQPQHF
TRBV5-1	14	TRBJ1-4	CASSYGQGGMKLFF
TRBV30	12	TRBJ2-7	CAWSSADHEQYF
TRBV7-2	11	TRBJ2-1	CASSPASAQFF
TRBV10-2	15	TRBJ2-4	CARPPPGQGASIQYF